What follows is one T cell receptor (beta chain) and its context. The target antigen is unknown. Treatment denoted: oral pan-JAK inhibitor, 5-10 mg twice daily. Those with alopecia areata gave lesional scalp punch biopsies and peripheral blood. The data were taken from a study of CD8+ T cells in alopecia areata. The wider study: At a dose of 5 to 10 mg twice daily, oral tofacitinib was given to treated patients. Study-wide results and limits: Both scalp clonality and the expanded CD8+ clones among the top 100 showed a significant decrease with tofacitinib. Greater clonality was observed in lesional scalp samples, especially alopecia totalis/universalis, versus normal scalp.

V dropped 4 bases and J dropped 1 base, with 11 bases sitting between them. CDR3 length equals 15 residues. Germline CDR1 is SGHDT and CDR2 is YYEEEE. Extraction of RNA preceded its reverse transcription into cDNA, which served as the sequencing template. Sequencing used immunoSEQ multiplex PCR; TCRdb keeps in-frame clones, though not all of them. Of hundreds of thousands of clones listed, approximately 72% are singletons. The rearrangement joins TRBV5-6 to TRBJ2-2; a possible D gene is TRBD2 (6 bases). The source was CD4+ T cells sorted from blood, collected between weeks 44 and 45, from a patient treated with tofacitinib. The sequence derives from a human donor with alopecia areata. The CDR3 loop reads CASSPLAVNTGELFF. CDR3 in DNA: TGTGCCAGCAGCCCCTTAGCGGTGAACACCGGGGAGCTGTTTTTT.